The 19 T cell receptor beta chains presented below share a single source sample, sequenced in a study of T cell responses to AZD1222 COVID-19 vaccine. Some clones are missing from TCRdb's copy, which holds only in-frame ones; the method was immunoSEQ multiplex PCR. The table shows over 130,000 clones, with around 95% occurring only once. The specimen comprised peripheral blood, sampled on day 0 of AZD1222 vaccination. These receptors were taken from an adult in good health.

V and J are TRBV6-5 and TRBJ1-2; maybe TRBD1 (6 bases). Per the germline V gene, CDR1 is MNHEY and CDR2 is SVGAGI. The CDR3 contains 14 residues. V lost 7 bases to trimming and J lost 2 bases, with 14 bases between them. Here the CDR3 reads CASIPATGNYGYTF. DNA for the CDR3: TGTGCCAGCATCCCAGCGACAGGAAACTATGGCTACACCTTC.

V and J are TRBV30 and TRBJ2-3, with D unclear. This CDR3 spans 13 amino acids. Trimming removed 0 bases from V and 4 bases from J, with 8 bases in between. Germline V gene lookup returns CDR1 GTSNPN and CDR2 SVGIG (reference sequence). CDR3 DNA: TGTGCCTGGAGTGTACTTGGGGCAGATACGCAGTATTTT. Protein: CAWSVLGADTQYF.

The chain links TRBV6-2 or TRBV6-3 to TRBJ1-5; D unclear. CDR3 length: 12 residues. The germline V and J ends were trimmed by 3 bases and 7 bases, with 7 bases remaining between them. CDR1 is MNHEY, CDR2 SVGEGT, per germline. The CDR3 nucleotides read TGTGCCAGCAGTTATCAGTACCAGCCCCAGCATTTT. This translates into CASSYQYQPQHF.

The chain carries TRBV18 and TRBJ1-4, with D possibly TRBD1 on 6 matching bases. Per the germline V gene, CDR1 is KGHSH and CDR2 is LQKENI. V gave up 3 bases and J gave up 3 bases, with 8 bases separating them. This CDR3 contains 14 residues. The CDR3 region is CASSPTGSNEKLFF. In DNA, the CDR3 is TGTGCCAGCTCACCGACAGGATCTAATGAAAAACTGTTTTTT. Full variable domain (rest looked up from reference TRBV18 and TRBJ1-4): NAGVMQNPRHLVRRRGQEARLRCSPMKGHSHVYWYRQLPEEGLKFMVYLQKENIIDESGMPKERFSAEFPKEGPSILRIQQVVRGDSAAYFCASSPTGSNEKLFFGSGTQLSVL.

The chain carries TRBV12-3 or TRBV12-4 and TRBJ1-1, with D possibly TRBD1 on 6 matching bases. CDR3 size: 13 residues. Trimming shortened V by 7 bases and J by 4 bases, and 13 bases separated the two germline ends. CDR3 amino acids: CASTATGPTEAFF. The CDR3 DNA is TGTGCCAGCACCGCCACAGGGCCCACTGAAGCTTTCTTT.

The V and J genes are TRBV5-6 and TRBJ2-5; D might be TRBD2 (6 bases). Looked up from germline, CDR1 is SGHDT and CDR2 is YYEEEE. V lost 0 bases, J lost 5 bases, and 17 bases lay in between. The CDR3 is 16 amino acids. CDR3 sequence reads: CASSLERGSSLETQYF. DNA for the CDR3: TGTGCCAGCAGCTTGGAACGGGGGAGTAGCCTGGAGACCCAGTACTTC.

The CDR3 spells CASSPKELGRGYTF. CDR3 DNA: TGTGCCAGCTCACCGAAGGAACTCGGGCGAGGCTACACCTTC. This sequence joins TRBV18 and TRBJ1-2, with D hard to call. V was shortened by 3 bases and J by 8 bases, with 16 bases between the two germline ends. Per the germline V gene, CDR1 is KGHSH and CDR2 is LQKENI. The length of the CDR3 is 14 residues.

The chain links TRBV5-8 to TRBJ1-3; D gene ambiguous. CDR1 and CDR2 from the germline V gene are SGHTS and YDEGEE. The CDR3 loop spans 12 amino acids. V was clipped by 2 bases and J by 6 bases, with 6 bases between them. CDR3 nucleotides: TGTGCCAGCAGCTTACCGATAAACACCATATATTTT. Protein: CASSLPINTIYF.

This chain connects TRBV6-1 to TRBJ1-1; tentatively, D is TRBD1 (5 bases). The CDR3 runs to 12 residues. Between the trimmed V and J ends, which lost 2 bases and 10 bases, there was a span of 11 bases. CDR1 and CDR2 from the germline V gene are MNHNS and SASEGT. The CDR3 coding sequence is TGTGCCAGCAGTGAACGGTGGGGGTTAGCTTTCTTT. It specifies CASSERWGLAFF.

This chain links TRBV2 with TRBJ2-2; D remains ambiguous. This CDR3 region has 15 residues. Germline-derived CDR1 and CDR2 are SNHLY and FYNNEI. Between the trimmed V and J ends, which lost 7 bases and 2 bases, there was a span of 14 bases. Here the CDR3 DNA reads TGTGCCAGCACCCCGATCGGGCGAAACACCGGGGAGCTGTTTTTT. Its protein product is CASTPIGRNTGELFF.

The chain joins TRBV15 to TRBJ2-5; D is unclear. V was shortened by 3 bases and J by 1 base, with 3 bases between the two germline ends. The CDR3 consists of 12 residues. Germline loops: CDR1 LNHNV, CDR2 YYDKDF (reference sequence). The CDR3 loop reads CATSRAQETQYF. The CDR3 DNA reads TGTGCCACCAGCAGGGCCCAAGAGACCCAGTACTTC. The whole variable domain, filled in from reference TRBV15 and TRBJ2-5, reads DAMVIQNPRYQVTQFGKPVTLSCSQTLNHNVMYWYQQKSSQAPKLLFHYYDKDFNNEADTPDNFQSRRPNTSFCFLDIRSPGLGDTAMYLCATSRAQETQYFGPGTRLLVL.

The genes are TRBV10-3 and TRBJ1-3; 9 bases agree with TRBD1. V lost 6 bases and J lost 1; bases outside the gene matches: 7. The CDR3 sequence is 16 residues long. CDR1 is ENHRY, CDR2 SYGVKD, per germline. Here the CDR3 DNA reads TGTGCCATCAGCCCGGGACAGGGCTTTTCTGGAAACACCATATATTTT. Amino acids: CAISPGQGFSGNTIYF.

V usage is TRBV9 and J usage is TRBJ2-5; no clear D gene. Germline CDR1 is SGDLS and CDR2 is YYNGEE. The V end lost 0 bases, the J end lost 7 bases, and 13 bases lay between the germline ends. This CDR3 comprises 14 residues. The chain's CDR3 is CASSVEDPPGTQYF. In DNA, the CDR3 is TGTGCCAGCAGCGTAGAGGACCCACCGGGGACCCAGTACTTC.

The rearrangement uses TRBV28 and TRBJ2-5; 9 bases line up with TRBD2. The CDR3 runs to 17 residues. Trimming removed 6 bases from V and 0 bases from J; junction bases left unmatched: 11. The germline gives CDR1 MDHEN, CDR2 SYDVKM. The CDR3 DNA reads as TGTGCCAGCAGCCACGACCGGCGCGGGGGGGACCAAGAGACCCAGTACTTC. This encodes CASSHDRRGGDQETQYF.

The rearrangement uses TRBV5-4 and TRBJ2-5; a weak D match, TRBD1 (5 bases). The CDR3 is made up of 14 amino acids. Germline-derived CDR1 and CDR2 are SGHNT and YYREEE (reference sequence). V dropped 2 bases and J dropped 5 bases, with 13 bases sitting between them. CDR3 residues: CASSFGGARETQYF. The CDR3 bases are TGTGCCAGCAGCTTCGGTGGGGCCCGGGAGACCCAGTACTTC.

The V call is TRBV18, the J call TRBJ2-2; D is perhaps TRBD1 (7 bases). The CDR3 sequence is 15 residues long. The V end was cut by 6 bases, the J end by 0 bases, with 11 bases between. CDR1 and CDR2 (germline): KGHSH, LQKENI. The CDR3 bases are TGTGCCAGCTCTCAGGGGGAGGCGAACACCGGGGAGCTGTTTTTT. The encoded protein is CASSQGEANTGELFF.

The chain has TRBV7-9 and TRBJ1-2, with TRBD1 identical over 7 bases. This CDR3 is built from 14 residues. CDR1 and CDR2 (germline): SEHNR, FQNEAQ (reference sequence). V lost 5 bases, J lost 7 bases, and 10 bases stayed unmatched. The CDR3 DNA is TGTGCCAGCAGCGCCGACAGGGCGGCCGGTGGCTACACCTTC. Residues: CASSADRAAGGYTF.

The rearrangement joins TRBV6-6 to TRBJ2-1; D assignment may be TRBD1 or TRBD2 (5 bases each). The CDR3 is 17 residues long. Germline assignment: CDR1 MNHNY and CDR2 SVGAGI (reference sequence). Trimming removed 5 bases at V and 0 bases at J, with 17 bases between. CDR3 nucleotides: TGTGCCAGCAGTCGTGACGGGGCCCGTAGCTCCTACAATGAGCAGTTCTTC. Its protein is CASSRDGARSSYNEQFF.

This clone was seen only once. The chain links TRBV27 to TRBJ1-1; possibly TRBD1 for D (6 bases). Looked up from germline, CDR1 is MNHEY and CDR2 is SMNVEV (reference sequence). CDR3 length equals 14 residues. V was clipped by 7 bases and J by 4 bases, with 16 bases between them. CDR3 DNA sequence: TGTGCCAGCAACTCAGGGGCAGGGGTCACTGAAGCTTTCTTT. It yields the protein CASNSGAGVTEAFF.